This TCR beta chain was retrieved from a study of blood T cell repertoires in COVID-19. TCRdb keeps only in-frame clones here, not all; method: immunoSEQ multiplex PCR. Altogether around 390,000 clones are present, 80% to 90% being singletons, with the ten largest covering around 10%. Trimming removed 4 bases from V and 7 bases from J, with 16 bases in between. Germline assignment: CDR1 LGHDT and CDR2 YNNKEL (reference sequence). The CDR3 sequence is 15 residues long. V is TRBV3-1 (or the pseudogene TRBV3-2) and J is TRBJ1-4, with D possibly TRBD1 on 5 matching bases. This clonotype was sampled from a woman aged 45-65 years who had recovered from COVID-19. Input material: PBMCs or T cells enriched from blood (not recorded which). CDR3 nucleotide sequence: TGTGCCAGCAGCCGCATAGGGGAGGTTGGTGAAAAACTGTTTTTT. It encodes CASSRIGEVGEKLFF.